A selection of T cell receptor beta chains follows, all from one sample in a study of OX40 agonist ivuxolimab in advanced cancers. Profiled with immunoSEQ multiplex PCR; TCRdb holds only in-frame clones, not every one. Altogether 90,000 to 120,000 clones are present, 75% to 95% being singletons, with the ten largest covering 0.66%. This specimen was CD4+ or CD8+ T cells sorted from blood, taken in a trial of the OX40 agonist ivuxolimab. These receptors all stem from an adult with an advanced solid tumor such as melanoma, head and neck, liver or kidney cancer. Both conserved end residues are part of each CDR3. The D gene is left open where the match is weak. Size is omitted from some rows. Given values are once, few, many or a class for expanded clones.

j_call	clone_size	d_call	v_call	cdr3_nt	cdr3_aa
TRBJ2-1	-	-	TRBV10-2	TGCGCCAGCAGTGTTCAGGTATACAATGAGCAGTTCTTC	CASSVQVYNEQFF
TRBJ1-1	-	TRBD1	TRBV18	TGTGCCAGCTCACTGAAGGGACAGGGGAGCACTGAAGCTTTCTTT	CASSLKGQGSTEAFF
TRBJ1-1	-	-	TRBV30	TGTGCCTGGAGTGTAACCAGGGGTGGTGAAGCTTTCTTT	CAWSVTRGGEAFF
TRBJ2-7	once	TRBD1	TRBV5-1	TGCGCCAGCAGCTGGGCCCAATCACAGGGGGAGCAGTACTTC	CASSWAQSQGEQYF
TRBJ2-1	few	TRBD2	TRBV7-8	TGTGCCAGCAGCCCGACGCAAGCGGGGGGCTACAATGAGCAGTTCTTC	CASSPTQAGGYNEQFF
TRBJ1-2	once	TRBD1	TRBV11-2	TGTGCCAGCAGCCGGGACAGGGGTTATGGCTACACCTTC	CASSRDRGYGYTF
TRBJ2-7	-	TRBD2	TRBV27	TGTGCCAGCAGTTTTAGCGGGAGAGAATATTACGAGCAGTACTTC	CASSFSGREYYEQYF
TRBJ2-7	-	-	TRBV10-3	TGTTCCACCGCCTACAGCTACGAGCAGTACTTC	CSTAYSYEQYF
TRBJ2-7	-	-	TRBV5-4	TGTGCCAGCAGCGCGGGGACGGTCTACGAGCAGTACTTC	CASSAGTVYEQYF
TRBJ2-1	-	TRBD2	TRBV6-1	TGTGCCAGCAGTTATCGGACTAGCAACAATGAGCAGTTCTTC	CASSYRTSNNEQFF
TRBJ2-7	-	-	TRBV19	TGTGCCAGTGGCTCCGCGGGACAAACGTCCTACGAGCAGTACTTC	CASGSAGQTSYEQYF
TRBJ2-5	once	TRBD1	TRBV5-1	TGCGCCAGCAGCTTTCAACAGGGGGCGGAAGAGACCCAGTACTTC	CASSFQQGAEETQYF
TRBJ2-5	-	-	TRBV5-6	TGTGCCAGCAGCGCACGGACAGGGTGGGGTAGCGGGGAGACCCAGTACTTC	CASSARTGWGSGETQYF
TRBJ2-1	-	-	TRBV4-1	TGCGCCAGCAGCCAAGTCCTAGGGACACGAAGCTACAATGAGCAGTTCTTC	CASSQVLGTRSYNEQFF
TRBJ1-1	-	-	TRBV7-2	TGTGCCAGCAGCTTAAACACCAGGGGTGAAGCTTTCTTT	CASSLNTRGEAFF
TRBJ2-2	-	TRBD1	TRBV7-8	TGTGCCAGCAGCTTAGCCACAGGGGCGTCCGGGGAGCTGTTTTTT	CASSLATGASGELFF